A selection of T cell receptor beta chains follows, all from one sample in a study of chemoradiotherapy in HPV16-positive cancers. Libraries were prepared by immunoSEQ multiplex PCR; TCRdb keeps only in-frame clonotypes and omits some of them. The sample lists fewer than 30,000 clones; roughly 94% were seen once. Sampling was carried out from a patient who underwent chemoradiotherapy. The receptor source for this set is a human donor with HPV-associated anogenital cancer. The CDR3 runs from the conserved cysteine through the conserved F or W.

V gene: TRBV2; J gene: TRBJ1-2; CDR3 protein: CASRYRGMNGYTF
V gene: TRBV5-6; J gene: TRBJ1-1; CDR3 protein: CASSLGQGWNTEAFF
V gene: TRBV28; J gene: TRBJ1-2; CDR3 protein: CASSSYVRGRGYTF
V gene: TRBV4-2; J gene: TRBJ2-6; CDR3 protein: CASSQVDSLRNSGANVLTF
V gene: TRBV2; J gene: TRBJ2-7; CDR3 protein: CASSRDRGLYEQYF
V gene: TRBV7-8; J gene: TRBJ2-1; CDR3 protein: CASSWSGYNEQFF
V gene: TRBV30; J gene: TRBJ2-2; CDR3 protein: CVWGQGGTGELFF
V gene: TRBV6-1; J gene: TRBJ1-2; CDR3 protein: CASSEEYGNYGYTF
V gene: TRBV2; J gene: TRBJ1-2; CDR3 protein: CASSGGQGRGYTF
V gene: TRBV5-1; J gene: TRBJ2-1; CDR3 protein: CASSRDLQKSSYNEQFF
V gene: TRBV5-1; J gene: TRBJ2-2; CDR3 protein: CASSLEEGELFF
V gene: TRBV11-3; J gene: TRBJ1-3; CDR3 protein: CASSFGGNTIYF
V gene: TRBV28; J gene: TRBJ1-2; CDR3 protein: CASSFGGGRRRGYTF
V gene: TRBV7-9; J gene: TRBJ2-7; CDR3 protein: CASSQVGEQYF
V gene: TRBV6-1; J gene: TRBJ1-6; CDR3 protein: CASSEFVQGDSPLHF
V gene: TRBV2; J gene: TRBJ2-1; CDR3 protein: CASSERTGDDEQFF
V gene: TRBV7-8; J gene: TRBJ1-3; CDR3 protein: CASSLRDTIYF
V gene: TRBV19; J gene: TRBJ1-1; CDR3 protein: CASSISGVHAGGEAFF
V gene: TRBV10-2; J gene: TRBJ1-5; CDR3 protein: CASGGRGSNQPQHF
V gene: TRBV2; J gene: TRBJ1-1; CDR3 protein: CARSQQGRGNTEAFF
V gene: TRBV6-1; J gene: TRBJ2-1; CDR3 protein: CASSEEGLAGGQSKQFF
V gene: TRBV19; J gene: TRBJ2-2; CDR3 protein: CASSEGGLRGPYTGELFF
V gene: TRBV7-2; J gene: TRBJ1-1; CDR3 protein: CASSFRETEAFF
V gene: TRBV5-4; J gene: TRBJ2-3; CDR3 protein: CASTDPTRYSDTQYF
V gene: TRBV9; J gene: TRBJ1-6; CDR3 protein: CASSGTVGDSPLHF
V gene: TRBV6-5; J gene: TRBJ1-1; CDR3 protein: CASSYSMGDTEAFF
V gene: TRBV5-6; J gene: TRBJ1-5; CDR3 protein: CASSLQPGSNQPQHF
V gene: TRBV9; J gene: TRBJ2-3; CDR3 protein: CASSVTSTDTQYF
V gene: TRBV19; J gene: TRBJ1-2; CDR3 protein: CAIKHTGQDPRGYTF
V gene: TRBV11-2; J gene: TRBJ2-3; CDR3 protein: CASSFGQGPTDTQYF
V gene: TRBV28; J gene: TRBJ2-1; CDR3 protein: CASRNSGLSSYNEQFF
V gene: TRBV7-2; J gene: TRBJ2-7; CDR3 protein: CASSSGRQFYEQYF
V gene: TRBV29-1; J gene: TRBJ2-7; CDR3 protein: CSVVRGRGYEQYF
V gene: TRBV11-2; J gene: TRBJ2-3; CDR3 protein: CASSLAWDSPSTDTQYF
V gene: TRBV6-1; J gene: TRBJ2-1; CDR3 protein: CASSEAGLHTGTRLYNEQFF
V gene: TRBV19; J gene: TRBJ2-7; CDR3 protein: CASRDTGTGSYEQYF
V gene: TRBV4-1; J gene: TRBJ1-2; CDR3 protein: CASSPQGEGAGGTFYGYTF
V gene: TRBV5-4; J gene: TRBJ1-1; CDR3 protein: CASSSRGVGTEAFF
V gene: TRBV19; J gene: TRBJ1-2; CDR3 protein: CASRFQGAEENYGYTF
V gene: TRBV5-1; J gene: TRBJ2-7; CDR3 protein: CASSFAGDSYEQYF